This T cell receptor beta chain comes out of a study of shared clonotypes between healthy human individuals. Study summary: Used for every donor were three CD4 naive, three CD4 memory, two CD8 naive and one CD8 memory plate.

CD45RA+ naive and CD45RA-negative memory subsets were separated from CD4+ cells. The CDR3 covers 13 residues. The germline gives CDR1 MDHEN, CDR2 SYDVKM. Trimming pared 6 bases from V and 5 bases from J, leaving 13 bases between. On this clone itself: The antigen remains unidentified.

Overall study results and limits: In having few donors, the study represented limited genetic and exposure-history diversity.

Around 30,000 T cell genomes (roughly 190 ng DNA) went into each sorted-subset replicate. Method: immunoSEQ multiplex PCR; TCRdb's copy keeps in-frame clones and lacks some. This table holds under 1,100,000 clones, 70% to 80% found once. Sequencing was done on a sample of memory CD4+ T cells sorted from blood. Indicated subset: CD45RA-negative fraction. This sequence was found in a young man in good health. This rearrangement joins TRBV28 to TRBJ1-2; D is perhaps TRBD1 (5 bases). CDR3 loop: CASRTTAKYGYTF. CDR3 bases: TGTGCCAGCAGAACGACAGCGAAATATGGCTACACCTTC.